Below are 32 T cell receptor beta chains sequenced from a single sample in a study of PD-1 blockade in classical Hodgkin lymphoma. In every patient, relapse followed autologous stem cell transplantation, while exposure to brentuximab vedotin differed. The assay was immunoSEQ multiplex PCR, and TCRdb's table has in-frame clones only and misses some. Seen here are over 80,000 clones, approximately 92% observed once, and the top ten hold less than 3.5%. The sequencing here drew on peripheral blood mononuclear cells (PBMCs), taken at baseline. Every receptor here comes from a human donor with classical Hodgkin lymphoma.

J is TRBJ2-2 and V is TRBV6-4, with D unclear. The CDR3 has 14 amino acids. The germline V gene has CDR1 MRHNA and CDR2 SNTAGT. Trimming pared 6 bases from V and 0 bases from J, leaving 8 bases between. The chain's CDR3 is CASSETANTGELFF. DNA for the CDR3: TGTGCCAGCAGCGAAACAGCGAACACCGGGGAGCTGTTTTTT.

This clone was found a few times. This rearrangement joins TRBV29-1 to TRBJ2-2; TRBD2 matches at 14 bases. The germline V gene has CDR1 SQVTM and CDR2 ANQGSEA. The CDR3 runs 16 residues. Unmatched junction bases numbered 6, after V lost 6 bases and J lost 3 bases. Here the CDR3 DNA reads TGCAGCGTAGGACTAGCGGGAGGCACCTACACCGGGGAGCTGTTTTTT. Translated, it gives CSVGLAGGTYTGELFF.

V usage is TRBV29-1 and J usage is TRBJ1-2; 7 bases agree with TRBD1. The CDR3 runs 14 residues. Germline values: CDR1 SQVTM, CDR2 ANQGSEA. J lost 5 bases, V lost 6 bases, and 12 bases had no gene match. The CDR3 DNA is TGCAGCGTAGCTACAGGGGCGGGTCTTTATGGCTACACCTTC. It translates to CSVATGAGLYGYTF. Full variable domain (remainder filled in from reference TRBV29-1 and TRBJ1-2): SAVISQKPSRDICQRGTSLTIQCQVDSQVTMMFWYRQQPGQSLTLIATANQGSEATYESGFVIDKFPISRPNLTFSTLTVSNMSPEDSSIYLCSVATGAGLYGYTFGSGTRLTVV.

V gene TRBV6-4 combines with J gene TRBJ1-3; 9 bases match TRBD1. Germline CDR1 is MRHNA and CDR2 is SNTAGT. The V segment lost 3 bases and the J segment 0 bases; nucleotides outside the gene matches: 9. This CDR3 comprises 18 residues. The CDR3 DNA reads TGTGCCAGCAGTGAAGGGGGGGACAGGGCTCGCTCTGGAAACACCATATATTTT. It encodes CASSEGGDRARSGNTIYF.

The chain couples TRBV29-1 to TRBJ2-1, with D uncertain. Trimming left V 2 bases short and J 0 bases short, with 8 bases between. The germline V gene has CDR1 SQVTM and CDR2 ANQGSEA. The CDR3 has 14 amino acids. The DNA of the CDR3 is TGCAGCGTTGAATGGTACCGCTCCTACAATGAGCAGTTCTTC. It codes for CSVEWYRSYNEQFF.

CDR3 region: CASGRLAAEQYF. DNA of the CDR3: TGTGCCAGCGGAAGACTAGCGGCCGAGCAGTACTTC. The chain links TRBV27 to TRBJ2-7; TRBD2 agrees at 9 bases. Trimming cost V 8 bases and J 6 bases; bases outside gene matches: 5. In germline, CDR1 is MNHEY, CDR2 SMNVEV (reference sequence). CDR3 size: 12 residues.

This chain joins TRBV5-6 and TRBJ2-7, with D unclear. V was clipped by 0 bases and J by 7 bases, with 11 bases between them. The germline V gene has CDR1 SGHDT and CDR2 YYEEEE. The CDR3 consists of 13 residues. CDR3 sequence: CASSLDKRREQYF. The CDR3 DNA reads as TGTGCCAGCAGCTTGGACAAACGTAGGGAGCAGTACTTC.

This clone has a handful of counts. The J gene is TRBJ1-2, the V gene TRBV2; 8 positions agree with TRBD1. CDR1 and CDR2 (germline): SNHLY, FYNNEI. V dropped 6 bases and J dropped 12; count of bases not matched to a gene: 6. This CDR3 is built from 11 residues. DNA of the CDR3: TGTGCCAGCAGCGGACAGGGATTGCACACCTTC. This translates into CASSGQGLHTF.

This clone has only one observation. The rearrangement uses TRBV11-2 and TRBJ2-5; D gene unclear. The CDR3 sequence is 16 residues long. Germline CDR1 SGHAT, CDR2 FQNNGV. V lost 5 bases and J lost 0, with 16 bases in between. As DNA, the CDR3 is TGTGCCAGCAGCCAAGCCGAGAAGAGACACCAAGAGACCCAGTACTTC. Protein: CASSQAEKRHQETQYF.

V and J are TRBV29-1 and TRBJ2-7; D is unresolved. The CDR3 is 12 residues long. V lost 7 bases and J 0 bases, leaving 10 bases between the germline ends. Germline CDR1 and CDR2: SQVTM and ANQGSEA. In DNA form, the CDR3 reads TGCAGCGCTCGAAGAAGCTCCTACGAGCAGTACTTC. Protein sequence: CSARRSSYEQYF.

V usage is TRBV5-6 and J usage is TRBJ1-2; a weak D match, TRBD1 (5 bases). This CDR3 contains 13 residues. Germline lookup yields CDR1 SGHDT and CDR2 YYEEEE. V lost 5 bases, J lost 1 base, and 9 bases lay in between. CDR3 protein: CASSGRVNYGYTF. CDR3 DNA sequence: TGTGCCAGCAGTGGCAGGGTTAACTATGGCTACACCTTC.

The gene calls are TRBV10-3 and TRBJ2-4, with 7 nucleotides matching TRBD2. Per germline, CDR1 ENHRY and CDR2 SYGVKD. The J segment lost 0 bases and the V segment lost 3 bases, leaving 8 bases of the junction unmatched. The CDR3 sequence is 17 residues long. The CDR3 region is CAISELASGIAKNIQYF. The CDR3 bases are TGTGCCATCAGTGAACTTGCTAGCGGAATAGCCAAAAACATTCAGTACTTC.

The CDR3 nucleotides are TGTGCCAGCACCGCAATAGTTGACAGGGACAGCAATCAGCCCCAGCATTTT. Its translation: CASTAIVDRDSNQPQHF. The V call is TRBV28, the J call TRBJ1-5, with TRBD1 matching 7 bases. The CDR3 is 17 amino acids. The germline V gene has CDR1 MDHEN and CDR2 SYDVKM. Trimming at V came to 7 bases and at J to 1 base, leaving 13 bases not matched to a gene.

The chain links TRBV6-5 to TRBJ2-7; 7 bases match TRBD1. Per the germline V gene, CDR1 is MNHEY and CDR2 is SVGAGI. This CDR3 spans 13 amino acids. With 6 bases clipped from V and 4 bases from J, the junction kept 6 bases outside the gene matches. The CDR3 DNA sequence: TGTGCCAGCAGAACGGGACAGATTTACGAGCAGTACTTC. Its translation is CASRTGQIYEQYF.

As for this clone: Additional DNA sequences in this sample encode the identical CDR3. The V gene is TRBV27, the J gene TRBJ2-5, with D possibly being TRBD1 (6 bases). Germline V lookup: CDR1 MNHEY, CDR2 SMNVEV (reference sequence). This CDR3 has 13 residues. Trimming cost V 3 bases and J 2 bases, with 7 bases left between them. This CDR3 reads CASSFRGQETQYF. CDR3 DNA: TGTGCCAGCAGTTTCAGGGGTCAAGAGACCCAGTACTTC.

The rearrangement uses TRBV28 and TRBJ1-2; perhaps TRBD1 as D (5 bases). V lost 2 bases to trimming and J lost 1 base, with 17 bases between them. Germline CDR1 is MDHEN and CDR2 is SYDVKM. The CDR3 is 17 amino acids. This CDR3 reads CASSLTGTGGFNYGYTF. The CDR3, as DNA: TGTGCCAGCAGTTTAACTGGGACGGGGGGGTTTAACTATGGCTACACCTTC.

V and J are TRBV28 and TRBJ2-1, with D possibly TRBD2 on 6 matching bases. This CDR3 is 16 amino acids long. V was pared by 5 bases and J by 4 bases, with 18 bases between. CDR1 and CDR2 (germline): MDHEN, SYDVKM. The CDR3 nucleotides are TGTGCCAGCAGTGAGCTGGTAGCGGTTCCATACAATGAGCAGTTCTTC. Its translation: CASSELVAVPYNEQFF.

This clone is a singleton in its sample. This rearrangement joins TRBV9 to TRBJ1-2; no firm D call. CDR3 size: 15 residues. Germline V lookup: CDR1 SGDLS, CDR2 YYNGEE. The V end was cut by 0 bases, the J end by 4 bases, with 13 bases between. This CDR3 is CASSVALSPIYGYTF. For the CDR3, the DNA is TGTGCCAGCAGCGTAGCCCTTTCCCCCATCTATGGCTACACCTTC.

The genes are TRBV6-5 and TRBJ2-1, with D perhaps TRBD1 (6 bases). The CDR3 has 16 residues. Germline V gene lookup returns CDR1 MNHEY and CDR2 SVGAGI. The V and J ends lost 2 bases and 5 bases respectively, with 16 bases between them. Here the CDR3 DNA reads TGTGCCAGCAGTTACCGATCAGGCAGGGGTAACAATGAGCAGTTCTTC. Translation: CASSYRSGRGNNEQFF.

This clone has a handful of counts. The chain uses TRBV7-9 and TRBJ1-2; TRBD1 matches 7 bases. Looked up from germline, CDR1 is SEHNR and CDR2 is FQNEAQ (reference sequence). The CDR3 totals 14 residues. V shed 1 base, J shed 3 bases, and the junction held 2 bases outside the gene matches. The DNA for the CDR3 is TGTGCCAGCAGCTTAGGACAGGGCGACTATGGCTACACCTTC. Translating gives CASSLGQGDYGYTF.

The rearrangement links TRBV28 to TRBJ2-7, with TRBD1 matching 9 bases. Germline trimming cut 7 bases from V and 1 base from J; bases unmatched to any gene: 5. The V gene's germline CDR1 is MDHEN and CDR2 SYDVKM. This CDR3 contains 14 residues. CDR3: CASTKGTGSYEQYF. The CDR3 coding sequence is TGTGCCAGCACCAAGGGGACAGGGTCCTACGAGCAGTACTTC. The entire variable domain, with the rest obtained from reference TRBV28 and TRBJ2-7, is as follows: DVKVTQSSRYLVKRTGEKVFLECVQDMDHENMFWYRQDPGLGLRLIYFSYDVKMKEKGDIPEGYSVSREKKERFSLILESASTNQTSMYLCASTKGTGSYEQYFGPGTRLTVT.

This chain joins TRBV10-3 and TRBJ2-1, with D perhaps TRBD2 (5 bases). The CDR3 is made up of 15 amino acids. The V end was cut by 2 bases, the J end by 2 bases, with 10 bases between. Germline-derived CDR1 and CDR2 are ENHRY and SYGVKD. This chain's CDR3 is CAISEPPGAYNEQFF. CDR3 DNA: TGTGCCATCAGTGAGCCTCCCGGGGCCTACAATGAGCAGTTCTTC.

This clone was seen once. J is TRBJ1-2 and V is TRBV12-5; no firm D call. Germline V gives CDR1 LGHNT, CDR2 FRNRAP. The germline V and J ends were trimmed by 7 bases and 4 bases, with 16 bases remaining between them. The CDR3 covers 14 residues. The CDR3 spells CASATFPQSYGYTF. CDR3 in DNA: TGTGCTAGTGCCACTTTCCCTCAGTCCTATGGCTACACCTTC. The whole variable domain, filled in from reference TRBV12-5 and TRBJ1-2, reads DARVTQTPRHKVTEMGQEVTMRCQPILGHNTVFWYRQTMMQGLELLAYFRNRAPLDDSGMPKDRFSAEMPDATLATLKIQPSEPRDSAVYFCASATFPQSYGYTFGSGTRLTVV.

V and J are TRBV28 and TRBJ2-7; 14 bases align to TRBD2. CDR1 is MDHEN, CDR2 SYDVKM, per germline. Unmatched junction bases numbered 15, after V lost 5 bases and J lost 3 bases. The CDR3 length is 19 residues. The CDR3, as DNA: TGTGCCAGCAGTCACCCGAAACCGGGACTAGCGGGAGTGAACTACGAGCAGTACTTC. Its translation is CASSHPKPGLAGVNYEQYF.

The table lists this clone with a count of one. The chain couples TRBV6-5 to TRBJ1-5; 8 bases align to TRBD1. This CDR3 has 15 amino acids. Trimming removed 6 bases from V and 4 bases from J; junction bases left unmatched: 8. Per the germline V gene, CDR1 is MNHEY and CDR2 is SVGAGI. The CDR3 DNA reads TGTGCCAGCAGCCCCGGGACAGGAAGGAATCAGCCCCAGCATTTT. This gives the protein CASSPGTGRNQPQHF.

CDR3 protein: CASSSGLAGGRETQYF. The CDR3 region has the DNA TGTGCCAGCAGTTCCGGACTAGCGGGAGGCAGGGAGACCCAGTACTTC. The chain uses TRBV6-5 and TRBJ2-5, with TRBD2 identical over 14 bases. Losses at the gene ends were 4 bases for V and 5 bases for J; bases not matched to a gene: 6. The CDR3 is 16 amino acids. Germline V lookup: CDR1 MNHEY, CDR2 SVGAGI.

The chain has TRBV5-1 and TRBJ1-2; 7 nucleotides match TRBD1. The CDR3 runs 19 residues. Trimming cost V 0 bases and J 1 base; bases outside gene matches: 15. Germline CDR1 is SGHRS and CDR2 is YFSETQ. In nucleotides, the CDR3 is TGCGCCAGCAGCTTGGAAAGGGCGGGACAGCCATCCCTTAACTATGGCTACACCTTC. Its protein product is CASSLERAGQPSLNYGYTF.

The CDR3 spells CATPASPETQYF. The CDR3 coding sequence is TGTGCCACCCCCGCGTCGCCGGAGACCCAGTACTTC. This chain joins TRBV2 and TRBJ2-5; D uncertain. The germline V gene encodes CDR1 SNHLY and CDR2 FYNNEI. The V and J ends lost 10 bases and 5 bases respectively, with 14 bases between them. The CDR3 runs 12 residues. The entire variable domain, with the rest obtained from reference TRBV2 and TRBJ2-5, is as follows: EPEVTQTPSHQVTQMGQEVILRCVPISNHLYFYWYRQILGQKVEFLVSFYNNEISEKSEIFDDQFSVERPDGSNFTLKIRSTKLEDSAMYFCATPASPETQYFGPGTRLLVL.

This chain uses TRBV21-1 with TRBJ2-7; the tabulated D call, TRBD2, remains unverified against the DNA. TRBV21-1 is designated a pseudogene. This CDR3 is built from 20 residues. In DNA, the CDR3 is TGTGCCAGCAGCAAATGTCCCGGGAGGACCTCATGGAATAACATCCACGAGCAGTACTTC. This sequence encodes CASSKCPGRTSWNNIHEQYF.

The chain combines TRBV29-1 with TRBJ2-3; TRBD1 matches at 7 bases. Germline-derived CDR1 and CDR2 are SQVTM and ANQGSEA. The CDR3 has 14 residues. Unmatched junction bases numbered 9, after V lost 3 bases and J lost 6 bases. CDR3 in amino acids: CSVEGQRVGDTQYF. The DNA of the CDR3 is TGCAGCGTTGAGGGACAGAGGGTAGGGGATACGCAGTATTTT.

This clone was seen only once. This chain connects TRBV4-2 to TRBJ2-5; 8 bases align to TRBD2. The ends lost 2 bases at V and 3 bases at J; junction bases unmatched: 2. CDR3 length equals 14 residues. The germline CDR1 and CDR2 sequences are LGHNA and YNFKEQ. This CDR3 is CASSQPGGEETQYF. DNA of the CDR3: TGTGCCAGCAGCCAACCGGGAGGGGAAGAGACCCAGTACTTC.

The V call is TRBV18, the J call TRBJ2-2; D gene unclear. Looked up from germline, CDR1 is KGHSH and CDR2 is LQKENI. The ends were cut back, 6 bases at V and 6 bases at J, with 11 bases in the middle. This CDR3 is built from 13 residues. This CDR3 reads CASSLKDAGELFF. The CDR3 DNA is TGTGCCAGCTCGCTTAAGGATGCCGGGGAGCTGTTTTTT. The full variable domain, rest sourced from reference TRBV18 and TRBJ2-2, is NAGVMQNPRHLVRRRGQEARLRCSPMKGHSHVYWYRQLPEEGLKFMVYLQKENIIDESGMPKERFSAEFPKEGPSILRIQQVVRGDSAAYFCASSLKDAGELFFGEGSRLTVL.